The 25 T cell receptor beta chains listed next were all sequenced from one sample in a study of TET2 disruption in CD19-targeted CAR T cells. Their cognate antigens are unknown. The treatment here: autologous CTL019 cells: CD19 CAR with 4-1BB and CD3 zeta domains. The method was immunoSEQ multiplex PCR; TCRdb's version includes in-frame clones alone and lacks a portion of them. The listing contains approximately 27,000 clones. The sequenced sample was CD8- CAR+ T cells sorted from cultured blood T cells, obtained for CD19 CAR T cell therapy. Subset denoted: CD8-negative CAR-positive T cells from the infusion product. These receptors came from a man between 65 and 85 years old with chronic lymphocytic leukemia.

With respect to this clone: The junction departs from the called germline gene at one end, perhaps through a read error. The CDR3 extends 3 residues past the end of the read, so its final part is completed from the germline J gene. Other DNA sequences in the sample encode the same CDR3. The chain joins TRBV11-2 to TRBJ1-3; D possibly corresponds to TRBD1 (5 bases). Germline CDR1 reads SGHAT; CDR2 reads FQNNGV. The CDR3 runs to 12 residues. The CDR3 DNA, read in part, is TGTGCCAGCAGCCCCGCAGGGAACACT. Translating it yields CASSPAGNT. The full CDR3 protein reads CASSPAGNTIYF.

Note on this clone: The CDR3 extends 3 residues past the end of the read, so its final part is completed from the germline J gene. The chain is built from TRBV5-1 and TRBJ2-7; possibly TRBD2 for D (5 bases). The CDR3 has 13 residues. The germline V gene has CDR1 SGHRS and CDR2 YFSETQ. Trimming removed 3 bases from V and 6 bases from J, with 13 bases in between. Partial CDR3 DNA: TGCGCCAGCAGCTACGGGGATCCCCCCGAG. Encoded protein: CASSYGDPPE. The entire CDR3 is CASSYGDPPEQYF.

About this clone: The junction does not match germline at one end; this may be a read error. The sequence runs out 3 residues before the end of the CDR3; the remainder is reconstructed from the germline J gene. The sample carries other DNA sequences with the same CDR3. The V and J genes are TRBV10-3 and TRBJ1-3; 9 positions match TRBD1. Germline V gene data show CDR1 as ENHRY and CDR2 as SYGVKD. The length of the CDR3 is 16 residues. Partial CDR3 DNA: TGTGCCATCACGTCGGGACAGGGCGGCTCTGGAAACACT. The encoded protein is CAITSGQGGSGNT. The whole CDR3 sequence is CAITSGQGGSGNTIYF.

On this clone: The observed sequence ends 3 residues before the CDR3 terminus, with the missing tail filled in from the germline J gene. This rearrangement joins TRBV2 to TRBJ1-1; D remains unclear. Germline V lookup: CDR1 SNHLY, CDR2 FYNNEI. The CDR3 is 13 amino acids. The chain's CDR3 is CASSEGWRLAAFF. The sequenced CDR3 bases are TGTGCCAGCAGTGAAGGGTGGCGTCTAGCA.

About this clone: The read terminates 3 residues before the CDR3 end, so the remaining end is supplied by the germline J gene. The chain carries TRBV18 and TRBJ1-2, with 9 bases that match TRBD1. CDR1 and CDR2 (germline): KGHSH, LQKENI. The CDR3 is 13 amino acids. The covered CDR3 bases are TGTGCCAGCTCAGGACAGGGGTCCTACGAC. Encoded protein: CASSGQGSYD. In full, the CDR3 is CASSGQGSYDYTF.

This CDR3 reads CASSLEGQNTGELFF. CDR3 DNA (partial): TGCGCCAGCAGCTTGGAGGGACAGAACACCGGGGAG. The chain couples TRBV5-1 to TRBJ2-2; weak D call: TRBD1 (6 bases). With the read ending 3 residues before the CDR3 end, the germline J gene is used to fill in that end. CDR1 is SGHRS and CDR2 is YFSETQ in the germline V gene. Between the trimmed V and J ends, which lost 0 bases and 1 base, there was a span of 7 bases. The CDR3 loop spans 15 amino acids.

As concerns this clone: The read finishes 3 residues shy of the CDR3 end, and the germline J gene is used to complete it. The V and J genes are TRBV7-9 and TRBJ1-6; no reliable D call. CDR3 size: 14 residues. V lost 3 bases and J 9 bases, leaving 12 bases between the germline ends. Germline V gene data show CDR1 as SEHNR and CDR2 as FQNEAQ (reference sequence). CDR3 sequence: CASSFEGTGSPLHF. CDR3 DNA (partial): TGTGCCAGCAGCTTCGAGGGTACTGGTTCACCC.

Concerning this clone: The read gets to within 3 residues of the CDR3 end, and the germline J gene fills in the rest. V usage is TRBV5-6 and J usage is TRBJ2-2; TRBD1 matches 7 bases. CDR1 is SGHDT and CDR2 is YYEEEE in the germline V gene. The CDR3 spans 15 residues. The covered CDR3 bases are TGTGCCAGCAGTTCGAAGGGGGCGGCGGCCGAAAAG. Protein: CASSSKGAAAEK. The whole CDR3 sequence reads CASSSKGAAAEKLFF.

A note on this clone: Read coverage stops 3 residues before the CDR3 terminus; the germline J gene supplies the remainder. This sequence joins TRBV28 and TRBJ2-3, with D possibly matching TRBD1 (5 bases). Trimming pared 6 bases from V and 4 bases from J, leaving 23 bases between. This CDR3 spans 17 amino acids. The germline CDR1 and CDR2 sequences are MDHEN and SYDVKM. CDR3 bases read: TGTGCCAGCAGCTCCCCTGGGGCGGTCGGGTGGGCAGATACG. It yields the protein CASSSPGAVGWADT. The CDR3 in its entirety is CASSSPGAVGWADTQYF.

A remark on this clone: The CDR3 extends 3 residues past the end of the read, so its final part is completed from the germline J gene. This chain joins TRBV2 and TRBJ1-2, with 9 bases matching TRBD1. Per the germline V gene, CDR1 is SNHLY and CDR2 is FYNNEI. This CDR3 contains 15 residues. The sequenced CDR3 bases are TGTGCCAGCATCCCCGGGACAGGGTCCCGAAATGAC. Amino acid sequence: CASIPGTGSRND. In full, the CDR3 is CASIPGTGSRNDYTF.

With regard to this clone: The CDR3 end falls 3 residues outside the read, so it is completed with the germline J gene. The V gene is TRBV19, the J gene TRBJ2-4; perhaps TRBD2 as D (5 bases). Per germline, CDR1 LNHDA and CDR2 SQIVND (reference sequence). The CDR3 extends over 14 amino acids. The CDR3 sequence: CASRSGSHQETQYF. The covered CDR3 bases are TGTGCCAGTAGAAGCGGCAGCCACCAAGAGACT.

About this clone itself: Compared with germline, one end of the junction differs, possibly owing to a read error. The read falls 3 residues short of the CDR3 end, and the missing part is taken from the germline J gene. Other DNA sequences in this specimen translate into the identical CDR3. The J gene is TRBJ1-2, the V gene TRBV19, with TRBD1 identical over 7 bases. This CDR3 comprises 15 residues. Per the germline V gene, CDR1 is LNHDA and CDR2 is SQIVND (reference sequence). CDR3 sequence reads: CASSLTGAANYGYTF. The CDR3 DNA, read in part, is TGTGCCAGTAGTTTAACAGGGGCAGCTAACTATGGT.

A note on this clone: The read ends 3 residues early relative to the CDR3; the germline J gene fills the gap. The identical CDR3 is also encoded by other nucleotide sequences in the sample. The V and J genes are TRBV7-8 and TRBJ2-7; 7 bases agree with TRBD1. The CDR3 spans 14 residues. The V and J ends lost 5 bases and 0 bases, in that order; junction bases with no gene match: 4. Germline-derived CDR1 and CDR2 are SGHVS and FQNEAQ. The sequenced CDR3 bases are TGTGCCAGCAGCGCCCGACAGGGCTCCTACGAG. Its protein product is CASSARQGSYE. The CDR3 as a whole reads CASSARQGSYEQYF.

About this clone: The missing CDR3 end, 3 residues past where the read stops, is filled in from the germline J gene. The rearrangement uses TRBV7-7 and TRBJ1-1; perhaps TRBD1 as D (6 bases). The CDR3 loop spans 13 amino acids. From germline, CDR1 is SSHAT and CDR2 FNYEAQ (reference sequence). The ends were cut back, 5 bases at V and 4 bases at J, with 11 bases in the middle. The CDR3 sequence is CASSAGEGTEAFF. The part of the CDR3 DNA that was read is TGTGCCAGCAGCGCAGGGGAGGGCACTGAA.

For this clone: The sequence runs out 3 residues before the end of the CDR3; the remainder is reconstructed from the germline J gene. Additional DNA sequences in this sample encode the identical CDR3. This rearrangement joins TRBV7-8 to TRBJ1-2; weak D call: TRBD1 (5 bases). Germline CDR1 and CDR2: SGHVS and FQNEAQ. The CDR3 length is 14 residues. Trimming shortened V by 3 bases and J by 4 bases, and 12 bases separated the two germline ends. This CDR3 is CASSFAEGIYGYTF. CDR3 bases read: TGTGCCAGCAGCTTTGCCGAGGGGATCTATGGC.

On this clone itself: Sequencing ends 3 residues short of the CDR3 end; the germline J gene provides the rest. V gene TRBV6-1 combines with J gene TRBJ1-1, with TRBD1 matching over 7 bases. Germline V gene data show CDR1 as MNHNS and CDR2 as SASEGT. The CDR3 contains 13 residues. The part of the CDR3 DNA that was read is TGTGCCAGCAGTGAACAGGGGGTCGATGGC. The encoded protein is CASSEQGVDG. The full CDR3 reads CASSEQGVDGAFF.

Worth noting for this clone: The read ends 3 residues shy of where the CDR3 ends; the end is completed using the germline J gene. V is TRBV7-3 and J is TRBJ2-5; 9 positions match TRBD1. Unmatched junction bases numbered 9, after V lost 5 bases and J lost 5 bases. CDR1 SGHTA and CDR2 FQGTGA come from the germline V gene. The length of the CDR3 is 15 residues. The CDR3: CASSLGQGPGETQYF. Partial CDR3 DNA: TGTGCCAGCAGCCTCGGACAGGGGCCGGGGGAGACC.

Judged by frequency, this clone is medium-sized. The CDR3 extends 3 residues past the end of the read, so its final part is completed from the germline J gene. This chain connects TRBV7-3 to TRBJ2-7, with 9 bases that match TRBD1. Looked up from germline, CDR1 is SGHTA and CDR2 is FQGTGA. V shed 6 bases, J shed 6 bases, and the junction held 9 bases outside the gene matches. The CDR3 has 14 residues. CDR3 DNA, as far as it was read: TGTGCCAGCAGTCGCGGGACAGGGTCGGGCGAG. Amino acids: CASSRGTGSGE. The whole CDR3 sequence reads CASSRGTGSGEQYF.

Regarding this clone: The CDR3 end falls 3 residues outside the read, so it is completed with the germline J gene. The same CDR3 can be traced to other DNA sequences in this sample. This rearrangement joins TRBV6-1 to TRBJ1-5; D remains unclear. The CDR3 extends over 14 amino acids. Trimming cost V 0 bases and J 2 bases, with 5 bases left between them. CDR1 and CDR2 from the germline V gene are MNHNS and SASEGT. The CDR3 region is CASSEAGGNQPQHF. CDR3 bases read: TGTGCCAGCAGTGAAGCGGGCGGCAATCAGCCC.

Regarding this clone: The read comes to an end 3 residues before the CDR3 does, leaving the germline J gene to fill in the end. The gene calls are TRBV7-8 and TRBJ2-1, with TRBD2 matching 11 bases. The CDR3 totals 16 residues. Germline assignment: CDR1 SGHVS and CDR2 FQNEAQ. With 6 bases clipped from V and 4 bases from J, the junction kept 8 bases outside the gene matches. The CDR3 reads CASRNRLAGIYNEQFF. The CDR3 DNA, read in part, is TGTGCCAGCAGGAACCGACTAGCGGGGATTTACAATGAG.

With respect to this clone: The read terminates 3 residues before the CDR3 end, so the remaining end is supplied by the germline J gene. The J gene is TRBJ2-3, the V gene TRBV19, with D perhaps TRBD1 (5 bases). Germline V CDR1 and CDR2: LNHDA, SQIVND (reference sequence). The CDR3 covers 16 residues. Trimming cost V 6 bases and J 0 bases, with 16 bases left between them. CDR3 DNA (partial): TGTGCCAGTAGCCCTCCCCGACAGTCTAGCACAGATACG. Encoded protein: CASSPPRQSSTDT. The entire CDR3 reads CASSPPRQSSTDTQYF. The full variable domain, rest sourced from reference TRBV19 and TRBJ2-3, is DGGITQSPKYLFRKEGQNVTLSCEQNLNHDAMYWYRQDPGQGLRLIYYSQIVNDFQKGDIAEGYSVSREKKESFPLTVTSAQKNPTAFYLCASSPPRQSSTDTQYFGPGTRLTVL.

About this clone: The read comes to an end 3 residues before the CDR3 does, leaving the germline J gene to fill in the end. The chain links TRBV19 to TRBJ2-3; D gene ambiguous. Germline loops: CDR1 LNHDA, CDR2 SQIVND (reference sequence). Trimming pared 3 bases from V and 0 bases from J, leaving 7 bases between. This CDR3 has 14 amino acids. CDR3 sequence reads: CASSIRLSTDTQYF. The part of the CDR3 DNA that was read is TGTGCCAGTAGTATCCGACTGAGCACAGATACG. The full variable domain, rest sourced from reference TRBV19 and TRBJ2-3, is DGGITQSPKYLFRKEGQNVTLSCEQNLNHDAMYWYRQDPGQGLRLIYYSQIVNDFQKGDIAEGYSVSREKKESFPLTVTSAQKNPTAFYLCASSIRLSTDTQYFGPGTRLTVL.

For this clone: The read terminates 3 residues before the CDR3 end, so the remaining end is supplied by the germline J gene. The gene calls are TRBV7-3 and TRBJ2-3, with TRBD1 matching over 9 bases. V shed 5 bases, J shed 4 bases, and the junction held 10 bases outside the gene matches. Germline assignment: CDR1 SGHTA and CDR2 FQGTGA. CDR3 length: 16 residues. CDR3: CASSIHPGQGADTQYF. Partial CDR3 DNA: TGTGCCAGCAGCATCCACCCGGGACAGGGAGCAGATACG. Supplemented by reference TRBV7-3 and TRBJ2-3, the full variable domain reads GAGVSQTPSNKVTEKGKYVELRCDPISGHTALYWYRQSLGQGPEFLIYFQGTGAADDSGLPNDRFFAVRPEGSVSTLKIQRTERGDSAVYLCASSIHPGQGADTQYFGPGTRLTVL.

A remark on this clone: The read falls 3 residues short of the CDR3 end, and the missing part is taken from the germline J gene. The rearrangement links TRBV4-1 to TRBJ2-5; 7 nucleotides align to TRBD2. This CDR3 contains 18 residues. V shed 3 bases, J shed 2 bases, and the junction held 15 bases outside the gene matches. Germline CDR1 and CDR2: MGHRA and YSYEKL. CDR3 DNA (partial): TGCGCCAGCAGCCAGGGCCTCGGGAGCGGGGTGACGCAAGAGACC. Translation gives CASSQGLGSGVTQET. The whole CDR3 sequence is CASSQGLGSGVTQETQYF.

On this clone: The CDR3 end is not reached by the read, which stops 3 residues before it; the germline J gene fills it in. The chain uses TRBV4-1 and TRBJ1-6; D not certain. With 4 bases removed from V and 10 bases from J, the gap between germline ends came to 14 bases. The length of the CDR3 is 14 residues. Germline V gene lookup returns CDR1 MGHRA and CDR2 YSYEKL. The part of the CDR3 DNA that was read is TGCGCCAGCAGCCCGTCGCACAGCAACTCACCC. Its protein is CASSPSHSNSP. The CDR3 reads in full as CASSPSHSNSPLHF.